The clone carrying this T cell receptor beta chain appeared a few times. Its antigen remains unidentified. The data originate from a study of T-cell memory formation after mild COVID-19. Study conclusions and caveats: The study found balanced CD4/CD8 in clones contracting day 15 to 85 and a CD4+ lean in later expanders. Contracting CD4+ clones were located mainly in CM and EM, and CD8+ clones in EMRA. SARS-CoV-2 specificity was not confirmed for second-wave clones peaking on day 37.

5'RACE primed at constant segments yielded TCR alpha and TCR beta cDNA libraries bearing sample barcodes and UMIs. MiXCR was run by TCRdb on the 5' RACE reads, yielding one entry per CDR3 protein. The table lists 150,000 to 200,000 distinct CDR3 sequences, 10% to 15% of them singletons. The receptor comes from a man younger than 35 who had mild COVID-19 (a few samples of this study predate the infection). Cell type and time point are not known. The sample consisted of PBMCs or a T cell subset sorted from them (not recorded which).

The CDR3 sequence is CASSLDRASTEAFF. The CDR3 coding sequence is TGCGCCAGCAGCTTGGACAGGGCGAGCACTGAAGCTTTCTTT. The J gene is TRBJ1-1, the V gene TRBV5-1; D is possibly TRBD1 (6 bases). Germline CDR1 and CDR2: SGHRS and YFSETQ. CDR3 length equals 14 residues. V shed 0 bases and J shed 4 bases, with 10 bases lying between them.